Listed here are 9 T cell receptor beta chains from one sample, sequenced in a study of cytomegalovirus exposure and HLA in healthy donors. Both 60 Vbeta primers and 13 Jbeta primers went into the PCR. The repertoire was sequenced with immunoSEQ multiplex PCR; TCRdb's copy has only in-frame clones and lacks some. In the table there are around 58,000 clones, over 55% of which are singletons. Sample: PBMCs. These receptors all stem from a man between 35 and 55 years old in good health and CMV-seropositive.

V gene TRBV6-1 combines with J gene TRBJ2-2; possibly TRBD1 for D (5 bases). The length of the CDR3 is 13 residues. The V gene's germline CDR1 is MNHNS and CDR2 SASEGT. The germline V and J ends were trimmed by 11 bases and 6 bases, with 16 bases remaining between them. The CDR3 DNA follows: TGTGCCTCCCGAGAAGGGGCGGCCGGGGAGCTGTTTTTT. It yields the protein CASREGAAGELFF.

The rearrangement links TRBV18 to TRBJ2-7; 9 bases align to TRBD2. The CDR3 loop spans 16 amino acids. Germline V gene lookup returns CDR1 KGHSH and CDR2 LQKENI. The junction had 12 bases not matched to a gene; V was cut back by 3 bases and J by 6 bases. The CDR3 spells CASSPGGGANTLEQYF. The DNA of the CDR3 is TGTGCCAGCTCACCCGGCGGGGGGGCTAATACCCTCGAGCAGTACTTC.

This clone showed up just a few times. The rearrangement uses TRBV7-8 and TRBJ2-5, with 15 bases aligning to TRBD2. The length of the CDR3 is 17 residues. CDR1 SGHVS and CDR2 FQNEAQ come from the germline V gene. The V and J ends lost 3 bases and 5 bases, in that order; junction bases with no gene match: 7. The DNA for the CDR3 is TGTGCCAGCAGCTTGTCGGGGACTAGCGGGGGGAGGGAGACCCAGTACTTC. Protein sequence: CASSLSGTSGGRETQYF.

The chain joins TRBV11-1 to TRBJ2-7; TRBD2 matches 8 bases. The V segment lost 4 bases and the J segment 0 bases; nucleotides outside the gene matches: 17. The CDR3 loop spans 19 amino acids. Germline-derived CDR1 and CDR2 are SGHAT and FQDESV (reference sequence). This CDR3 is CASSSPGKRGPLSSYEQYF. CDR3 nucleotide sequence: TGTGCCAGCAGCTCCCCGGGTAAGCGGGGGCCGCTAAGCTCCTACGAGCAGTACTTC.

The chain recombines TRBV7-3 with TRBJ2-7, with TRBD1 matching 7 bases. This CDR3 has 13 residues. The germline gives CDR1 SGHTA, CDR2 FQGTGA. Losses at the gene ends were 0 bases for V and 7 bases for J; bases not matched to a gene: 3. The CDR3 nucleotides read TGTGCCAGCAGCTTAACAGGGGGCGTAGAGCAGTACTTC. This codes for CASSLTGGVEQYF.

CDR3 sequence (DNA): TGTGCCAGCAGCGTAGCCCCCATTGGGGGGAGGACTGAAGCTTTCTTT. Translated: CASSVAPIGGRTEAFF. This chain joins TRBV9 and TRBJ1-1; D perhaps matches TRBD1 (5 bases). V was clipped by 0 bases and J by 5 bases, with 17 bases between them. The CDR3 has 16 residues. In germline, CDR1 is SGDLS, CDR2 YYNGEE.

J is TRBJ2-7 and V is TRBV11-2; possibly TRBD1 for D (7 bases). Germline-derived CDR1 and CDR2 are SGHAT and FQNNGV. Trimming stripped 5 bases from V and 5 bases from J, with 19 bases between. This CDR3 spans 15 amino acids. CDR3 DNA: TGTGCCAGCAGCCCCATCAGGGGGGAGGTCCACGAGCAGTACTTC. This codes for CASSPIRGEVHEQYF.

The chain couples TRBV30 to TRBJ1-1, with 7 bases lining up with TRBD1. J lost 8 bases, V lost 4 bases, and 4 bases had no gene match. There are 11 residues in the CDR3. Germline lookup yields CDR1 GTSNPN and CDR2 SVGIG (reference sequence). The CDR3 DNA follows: TGTGCCTGGAATGACAGGGCGGAAGCTTTCTTT. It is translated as CAWNDRAEAFF.

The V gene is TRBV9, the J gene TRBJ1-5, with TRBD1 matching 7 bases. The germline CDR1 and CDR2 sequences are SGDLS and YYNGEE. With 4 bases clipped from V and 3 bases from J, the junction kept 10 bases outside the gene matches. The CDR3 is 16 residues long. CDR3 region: CASSLPARGYNQPQHF. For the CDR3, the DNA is TGTGCCAGCAGCCTCCCGGCCAGGGGGTACAATCAGCCCCAGCATTTT.